The rows below give T cell receptor beta chains drawn from one sample of a study of blood T cell repertoires in COVID-19. Profiling relied on immunoSEQ multiplex PCR, and the TCRdb table lists in-frame clones only, not all of them. The table includes hundreds of thousands of clones, about 90% detected once. Sequencing used peripheral blood. The receptor set was obtained from a woman aged 25 to 39 who had recovered from COVID-19. CDR3s include the opening cysteine and the closing phenylalanine or tryptophan. D genes are given only for firm matches. Clone size is stated in some rows and not others, as once, few, many or a class when expanded.

j_call	v_call	clone_size	d_call	cdr3_aa	cdr3_nt
TRBJ1-1	TRBV19	.	.	CASRLFRGGRSEAFF	TGTGCCAGTAGACTCTTCAGAGGTGGCCGAAGTGAAGCTTTCTTT
TRBJ1-4	TRBV14	once	.	CASSQSREKLFF	TGTGCCAGCAGCCAGTCCAGAGAAAAACTGTTTTTT
TRBJ1-3	TRBV6-5	once	.	CASTTSGVPGNTIYF	TGTGCCAGCACCACGTCCGGGGTTCCCGGAAACACCATATATTTT
TRBJ2-2	TRBV7-9	.	TRBD1	CASSSSGGATGELFF	TGTGCCAGCAGCTCTTCAGGGGGCGCGACCGGGGAGCTGTTTTTT
TRBJ1-4	TRBV2	.	TRBD1	CASKGAPDEKLFF	TGTGCCAGCAAGGGGGCGCCAGATGAAAAACTGTTTTTT
TRBJ2-5	TRBV25-1	.	.	CASSAPGGGQETQYF	TGTGCCAGCAGTGCGCCAGGAGGAGGCCAAGAGACCCAGTACTTC
TRBJ1-2	TRBV19	.	.	CATEPQGYYGYTF	TGTGCCACTGAGCCTCAGGGATACTATGGCTACACCTTC
TRBJ1-4	TRBV3-1/TRBV3-2	.	.	CASSQAGATNEKLFF	TGTGCCAGCAGCCAAGCGGGGGCAACTAATGAAAAACTGTTTTTT
TRBJ2-2	TRBV9	.	TRBD2	CASSVSRLAGITGELFF	TGTGCCAGCAGCGTATCCCGACTAGCGGGTATAACCGGGGAGCTGTTTTTT
TRBJ1-5	TRBV19	.	TRBD1	CASRSGTGDDQPQHF	TGTGCCAGTAGGTCCGGGACAGGGGACGATCAGCCCCAGCATTTT
TRBJ1-1	TRBV5-1	.	.	CASSLGVVGVADEAFF	TGCGCCAGCAGCTTGGGTGTGGTAGGGGTCGCCGATGAAGCTTTCTTT
TRBJ1-1	TRBV5-4	.	.	CASSWGRSTEAFF	TGTGCCAGCAGCTGGGGGCGGTCCACTGAAGCTTTCTTT
TRBJ2-1	TRBV7-9	.	TRBD1	CASSVGQGSNNEQFF	TGTGCCAGCAGCGTCGGACAGGGATCGAACAATGAGCAGTTCTTC
TRBJ2-7	TRBV29-1	.	TRBD1	CSVDRTGFGEQYF	TGCAGCGTTGATAGGACAGGGTTTGGCGAGCAGTACTTC
TRBJ2-3	TRBV5-1	.	TRBD2	CASSPRTSGSYTQYF	TGCGCCAGCAGCCCACGGACTAGCGGGAGTTATACGCAGTATTTT
TRBJ2-5	TRBV3-1/TRBV3-2	.	.	CASSRAGQETQYF	TGTGCCAGCAGCCGGGCCGGCCAGGAGACCCAGTACTTC
TRBJ1-1	TRBV28	few	TRBD1	CASSPWTGGNTEAFF	TGTGCCAGCAGTCCCTGGACAGGGGGGAACACTGAAGCTTTCTTT
TRBJ1-2	TRBV28	.	.	CASSYPGYSYGYTF	TGTGCCAGCAGTTATCCGGGTTATAGCTATGGCTACACCTTC
TRBJ1-2	TRBV29-1	.	TRBD1	CSVGTGGGYTF	TGCAGCGTTGGGACAGGGGGAGGCTACACCTTC
TRBJ2-2	TRBV7-3	.	.	CASSLSSGPSGELFF	TGTGCCAGCAGCTTAAGCAGCGGACCCTCCGGGGAGCTGTTTTTT
TRBJ2-7	TRBV27	.	.	CASSVGWGLSYEQYF	TGTGCCAGCAGTGTGGGATGGGGACTTTCCTACGAGCAGTACTTC
TRBJ1-1	TRBV6-5	many	.	CASSSLGGSMGTEAFF	TGTGCCAGCAGTTCCCTGGGAGGGAGCATGGGGACTGAAGCTTTCTTT
TRBJ1-3	TRBV13	.	.	CASSLGQRRVSGNTIYF	TGTGCCAGCAGCTTAGGCCAGCGCAGGGTCTCTGGAAACACCATATATTTT
TRBJ1-2	TRBV5-6	.	.	CASSLVSWGQGGYTF	TGTGCCAGCAGCTTGGTGAGCTGGGGGCAAGGGGGCTACACCTTC
TRBJ2-7	TRBV6-5	once	.	CASSYPGTPTYEQYF	TGTGCCAGCAGTTACCCCGGTACGCCGACCTACGAGCAGTACTTC
TRBJ1-6	TRBV5-1	.	TRBD1	CASSLGPIQTGDGSPLHF	TGCGCCAGCAGCTTAGGCCCAATTCAGACAGGGGATGGTTCACCCCTCCACTTT
TRBJ2-7	TRBV19	.	.	CASSIGGTSDEQYF	TGTGCCAGTAGTATCGGCGGGACGAGCGACGAGCAGTACTTC
TRBJ2-2	TRBV7-9	once	TRBD1	CASSYRDREIGELFF	TGTGCCAGCAGCTACCGGGACAGGGAGATCGGGGAGCTGTTTTTT
TRBJ1-1	TRBV14	.	.	CASSQEFGRELRDTEAFF	TGTGCCAGCAGCCAAGAATTTGGCAGGGAATTAAGGGACACTGAAGCTTTCTTT
TRBJ2-1	TRBV12-1	.	.	CASSLANEQFF	TGTGCCAGCAGCTTGGCCAATGAGCAGTTCTTC
TRBJ2-1	TRBV19	.	.	CASSGLGSGYGEQFF	TGTGCCAGTAGTGGACTTGGTAGCGGTTATGGGGAGCAGTTCTTC
TRBJ2-1	TRBV5-1	.	.	CASSPFEINEQFF	TGCGCCAGCAGCCCGTTTGAGATCAATGAGCAGTTCTTC
TRBJ1-1	TRBV29-1	.	.	CSVDKGITEAFF	TGCAGCGTTGATAAGGGGATCACTGAAGCTTTCTTT
TRBJ1-1	TRBV2	.	TRBD1	CASSPNRDRGEAFF	TGTGCCAGCAGCCCGAACCGGGACAGGGGGGAAGCTTTCTTT
TRBJ2-7	TRBV4-1	.	TRBD2	CASSQEASGSYEQYF	TGCGCCAGCAGCCAAGAGGCTAGCGGGAGTTACGAGCAGTACTTC
TRBJ2-3	TRBV28	.	TRBD1	CASSLGDRDADTQYF	TGTGCCAGCAGTTTAGGTGACAGGGACGCAGATACGCAGTATTTT
TRBJ1-5	TRBV30	.	.	CAWTAGVGSQPQHF	TGTGCCTGGACCGCAGGGGTGGGAAGTCAGCCCCAGCATTTT
TRBJ2-5	TRBV6-5	.	.	CASSYSGTQDPETQYF	TGTGCCAGCAGTTACTCCGGGACTCAAGACCCAGAGACCCAGTACTTC
TRBJ1-1	TRBV6-4	.	.	CASRMDTFTEAFF	TGTGCCAGCAGAATGGACACATTCACTGAAGCTTTCTTT
TRBJ2-5	TRBV5-6	.	TRBD2	CASSRGLAGVQETQYF	TGTGCCAGCAGCAGAGGACTAGCGGGGGTCCAAGAGACCCAGTACTTC
TRBJ1-3	TRBV4-1	.	.	CASSLGDQGPGNTIYF	TGCGCCAGCAGCCTGGGGGACCAGGGGCCAGGAAACACCATATATTTT
TRBJ2-7	TRBV7-9	.	TRBD1	CASSFKPPGTGPSEQYF	TGTGCCAGCAGCTTTAAGCCTCCGGGGACAGGGCCCTCCGAGCAGTACTTC
TRBJ2-1	TRBV11-3	.	.	CASSLDGTNGEQFF	TGTGCCAGCAGCTTAGATGGTACGAACGGTGAGCAGTTCTTC
TRBJ1-1	TRBV5-5	once	.	CASSLVGFTNTEAFF	TGTGCCAGCAGCTTGGTGGGCTTTACGAACACTGAAGCTTTCTTT
TRBJ1-1	TRBV27	once	.	CASSSQEGMNTEAFF	TGTGCCAGCAGTTCTCAGGAGGGCATGAACACTGAAGCTTTCTTT
TRBJ2-7	TRBV6-5	.	TRBD1	CASSYARDRSYEQYF	TGTGCCAGCAGTTATGCCAGGGACAGGTCCTACGAGCAGTACTTC
TRBJ2-2	TRBV5-1	.	.	CASSAGTTGELFF	TGCGCCAGCAGCGCCGGGACAACCGGGGAGCTGTTTTTT
TRBJ2-5	TRBV29-1	.	.	CSVALGSQETQYF	TGCAGCGTTGCCCTGGGGAGCCAAGAGACCCAGTACTTC
TRBJ2-7	TRBV28	.	TRBD2	CATDGAGGVDEQYF	TGTGCCACTGACGGAGCGGGAGGAGTGGATGAGCAGTACTTC
TRBJ2-7	TRBV4-1	.	TRBD2	CASSQLAGGHREQYF	TGCGCCAGCAGCCAACTAGCGGGAGGGCACCGCGAGCAGTACTTC
TRBJ2-7	TRBV2	.	.	CASSRGAINEQYF	TGTGCCAGCAGCAGGGGAGCCATAAACGAGCAGTACTTC
TRBJ2-7	TRBV5-1	.	TRBD1	CASTLQGAPLDEQYF	TGCGCCAGCACCTTACAGGGGGCCCCTCTTGACGAGCAGTACTTC
TRBJ2-5	TRBV6-5	once	.	CASREMGRETQYF	TGTGCCAGCAGGGAGATGGGTCGGGAGACCCAGTACTTC
TRBJ1-4	TRBV7-2	.	TRBD1	CATGTARHEKLFF	TGTGCCACCGGGACAGCGCGACATGAAAAACTGTTTTTT
TRBJ1-2	TRBV5-4	.	TRBD1	CASSLGQNYGYTF	TGTGCCAGCAGCCTGGGACAGAACTATGGCTACACCTTC
TRBJ2-3	TRBV30	.	.	CAWSFQGFAQYF	TGTGCCTGGAGTTTTCAGGGATTTGCGCAGTATTTT
TRBJ2-7	TRBV6-5	.	.	CAPYPQGLYEQYF	TGTGCCCCCTACCCCCAGGGGCTATACGAGCAGTACTTC
TRBJ2-2	TRBV7-6	.	.	CASSLVRSKNTGELFF	TGTGCCAGCAGCTTAGTCCGGTCTAAGAACACCGGGGAGCTGTTTTTT